Described below is a single T cell receptor beta chain sequence and its context. The target antigen is unknown. The entry originates in a study of T cells expressing NK-cell markers. Germline V gene sequence: CDR1 MNHNS, CDR2 SASEGT. This CDR3 is built from 20 residues. For TCR beta, cDNA was produced by 5'RACE template switching with UMIs. From its re-call of the 5' RACE reads, TCRdb lists each CDR3 protein once, without DNA. The record lists some 500,000 distinct CDR3 sequences, of which the ten most abundant hold over 1.3%. General study points: Several of the donors carried dominant NKG2C+ clonotypes that took up about 1.0-7.0% of their CD8+ T cells.

The rearrangement joins TRBV6-1 to TRBJ2-1; TCRdb designates TRBD2, a call that cannot be tested without DNA. The source of this sequence is a woman in her 50s in good health. The sample taken for sequencing was blood T cells: a sorted CD56 or NKG2C T cell subset, CD4+ or CD8+ T cells, or bulk PBMC T cells (not recorded which). The CDR3 sequence is CASSEVGTSGRPKHYNEQFF.